This T cell receptor (beta chain) was sequenced during a study of blood T cell repertoires in COVID-19. Data came from immunoSEQ multiplex PCR; TCRdb stores just in-frame clones and leaves some out. The profile covers 13,000 to 15,000 clones, with about 87% appearing a single time and 25% to 40% taken by the ten largest. This CDR3 is built from 18 residues. Germline CDR1 and CDR2: SGHNT and YENEEA. Trimming pared 1 base from V and 0 bases from J, leaving 17 bases between. Sequencing input: peripheral blood. The chain uses TRBV11-3 and TRBJ2-3, with TRBD1 as a possible D gene (6 bases). The TCR comes from a human donor in a cohort sampled during active COVID-19. CDR3 amino acids: CASSLGYGGWSSTDTQYF. The CDR3, as DNA: TGTGCCAGCAGCTTAGGGTATGGGGGCTGGTCTAGCACAGATACGCAGTATTTT.